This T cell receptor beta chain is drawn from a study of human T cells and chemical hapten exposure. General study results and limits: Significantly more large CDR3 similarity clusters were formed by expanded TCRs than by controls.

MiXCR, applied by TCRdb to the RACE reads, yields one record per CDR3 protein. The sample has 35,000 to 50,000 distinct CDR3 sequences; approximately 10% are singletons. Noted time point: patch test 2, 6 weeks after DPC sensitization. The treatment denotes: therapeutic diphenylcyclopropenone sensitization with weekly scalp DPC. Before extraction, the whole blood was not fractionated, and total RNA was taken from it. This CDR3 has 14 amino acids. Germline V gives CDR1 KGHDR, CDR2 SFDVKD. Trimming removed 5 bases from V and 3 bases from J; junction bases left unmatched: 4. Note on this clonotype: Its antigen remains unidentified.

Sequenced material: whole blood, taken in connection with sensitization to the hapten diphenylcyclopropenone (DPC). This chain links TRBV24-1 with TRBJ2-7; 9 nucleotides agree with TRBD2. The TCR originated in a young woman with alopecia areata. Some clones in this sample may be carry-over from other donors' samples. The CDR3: CATSGLADIYEQYF. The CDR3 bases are TGTGCCACCAGTGGACTAGCGGATATCTACGAGCAGTACTTC.